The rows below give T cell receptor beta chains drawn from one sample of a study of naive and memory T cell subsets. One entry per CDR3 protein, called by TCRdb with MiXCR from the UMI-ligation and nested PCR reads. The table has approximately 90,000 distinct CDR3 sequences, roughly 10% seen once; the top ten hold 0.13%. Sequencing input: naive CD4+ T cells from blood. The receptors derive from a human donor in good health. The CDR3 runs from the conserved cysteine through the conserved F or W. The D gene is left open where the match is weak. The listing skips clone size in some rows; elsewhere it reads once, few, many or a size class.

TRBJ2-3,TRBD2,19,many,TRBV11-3,TGTGCCAGCAGCTTAGACTTCGGGACTAGCGGGAGTTCTCGCGATACGCAGTATTTT,CASSLDFGTSGSSRDTQYF
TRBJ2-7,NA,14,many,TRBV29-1,TGCAGCGCAGTAACTCTAGTGAATCGGTACGAGCAGTACTTC,CSAVTLVNRYEQYF
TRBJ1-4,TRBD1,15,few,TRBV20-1,TGCAGTGCTCCCGGGCCCGGGACAGGGTTTGAAAAACTGTTTTTT,CSAPGPGTGFEKLFF
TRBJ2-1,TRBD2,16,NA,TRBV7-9,TGTGCCAGCAGCTTGGTAGCGGGGAGCTCCTACAATGAGCAGTTCTTC,CASSLVAGSSYNEQFF
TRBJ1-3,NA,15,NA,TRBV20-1,TGCAGTGCTAGAGTAGGGACAAAACCTGGAAACACCATATATTTT,CSARVGTKPGNTIYF
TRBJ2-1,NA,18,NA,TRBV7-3,TGTGCCAGCAGCTTATCCGGAGCCGCCTCGTCAGGATACAATGAGCAGTTCTTC,CASSLSGAASSGYNEQFF
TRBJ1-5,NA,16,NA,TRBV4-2,TGTGCCAGCAGCCAAGTCTTAGGGAAAAGCAATCAGCCCCAGCATTTT,CASSQVLGKSNQPQHF
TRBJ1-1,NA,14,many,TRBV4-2,TGTGCCAGCAGCCAAGTGGCCGGGAACACTGAAGCTTTCTTT,CASSQVAGNTEAFF
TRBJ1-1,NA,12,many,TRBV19,TGTGCCAGTAGCCCAAAGCGTTCTGAAGCTTTCTTT,CASSPKRSEAFF
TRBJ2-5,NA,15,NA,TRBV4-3,TGCGCCAGCAGCCAGGCGGGACGGCGGCCGGGGGTCCAGTACTTC,CASSQAGRRPGVQYF
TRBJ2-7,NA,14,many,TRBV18,TGTGCCAGCTCACCACGAAGCGGCACAGCCGAGCAGTACTTC,CASSPRSGTAEQYF
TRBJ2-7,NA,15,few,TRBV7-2,TGTGCCAGCAGTTCCCGCGGTGTTTCAGAGTACGAGCAGTACTTC,CASSSRGVSEYEQYF
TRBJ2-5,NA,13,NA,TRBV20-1,TGCAGTGCTATCCTAGGGCGGGCGGAGACCCAGTACTTC,CSAILGRAETQYF
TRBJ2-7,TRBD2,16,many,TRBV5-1,TGCGCCAGCAGCTTAACCGGGACTAGGAGTCCACGGGAGCAGTACTTC,CASSLTGTRSPREQYF
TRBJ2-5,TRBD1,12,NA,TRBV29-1,TGCAGCGTTCCTACAGGGGGGGAGACCCAGTACTTC,CSVPTGGETQYF
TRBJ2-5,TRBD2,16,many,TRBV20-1,TGCAGTGCTAGCGATTTCGCGGGGGGCCCGAAAGAGACCCAGTACTTC,CSASDFAGGPKETQYF
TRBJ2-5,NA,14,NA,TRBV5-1,TGCGCCAGCAGCCCGGACCGGACCCAAGAGACCCAGTACTTC,CASSPDRTQETQYF
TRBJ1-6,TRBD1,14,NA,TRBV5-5,TGTGCCAGCAGCCGACAGGGGGATAATTCACCCCTCCACTTT,CASSRQGDNSPLHF
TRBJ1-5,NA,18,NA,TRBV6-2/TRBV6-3,TGTGCCAGCAGTTACTCTCCGGCCGGGCACAGCTTCAATCAGCCCCAGCATTTT,CASSYSPAGHSFNQPQHF
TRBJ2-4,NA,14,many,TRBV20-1,TGCAGTGCTCCTGAGCGAGTAGCCAAAAACATTCAGTACTTC,CSAPERVAKNIQYF
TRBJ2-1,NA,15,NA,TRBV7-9,TGTGCCAGCAGCTTCCCCCGTGGAGGGGACAATGAGCAGTTCTTC,CASSFPRGGDNEQFF
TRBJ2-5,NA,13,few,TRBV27,TGTGCCAGCAGAAGGACAGGAGGGGAGACCCAGTACTTC,CASRRTGGETQYF
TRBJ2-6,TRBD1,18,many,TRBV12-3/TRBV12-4,TGTGCCAGCAGTCCTAGAACAGGGGGCGGTATTGGGGCCAACGTCCTGACTTTC,CASSPRTGGGIGANVLTF
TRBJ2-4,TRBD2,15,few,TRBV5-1,TGCGCCAGCAGCTTGGTAAGCGGGATGGAAAACATTCAGTACTTC,CASSLVSGMENIQYF
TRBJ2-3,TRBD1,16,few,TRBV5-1,TGCGCCAGCAGCTTGGCCAACAGGGGAAACACAGATACGCAGTATTTT,CASSLANRGNTDTQYF
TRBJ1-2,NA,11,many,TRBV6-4,TGTGCCAGCAGTGACTCCATGACCTTGACCTTC,CASSDSMTLTF
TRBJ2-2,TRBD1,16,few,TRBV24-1,TGTGCCACCAGTGATACGGGACAGCGCGACACCGGGGAGCTGTTTTTT,CATSDTGQRDTGELFF
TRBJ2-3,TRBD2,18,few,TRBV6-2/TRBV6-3,TGTGCCAGCAGTTACAGTCGAGTCGCGGGGGGCGGCACAGATACGCAGTATTTT,CASSYSRVAGGGTDTQYF
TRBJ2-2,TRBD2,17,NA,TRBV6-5,TGTGCCAGCAGTTATTTTGGACTAGCGGCTAACACCGGGGAGCTGTTTTTT,CASSYFGLAANTGELFF